This T cell receptor (beta chain) was profiled in a study of cytomegalovirus exposure and HLA in healthy donors. Study findings and constraints: Generally TCR sequences proved uncommon, though certain public TCRs appeared in numerous donors.

Measured with immunoSEQ multiplex PCR; TCRdb has only the in-frame clones, and not every one. Seen here are about 130,000 clones, approximately 94% observed once, and the top ten hold 1.7%. Note on this clone: Its target is unknown.

Germline V gives CDR1 SGHNT, CDR2 YENEEA. This CDR3 contains 15 residues. V gave up 8 bases and J gave up 6 bases; unmatched junction bases: 10. The source is a young man in good health and CMV-seronegative. The sequenced material came from PBMCs. The J gene is TRBJ1-1, the V gene TRBV11-3, with TRBD1 matching 12 bases. The CDR3, as DNA: TGTGCCAGCGTCCCGGGACAGGGGGCAAATTCTGAAGCTTTCTTT. Translation: CASVPGQGANSEAFF.